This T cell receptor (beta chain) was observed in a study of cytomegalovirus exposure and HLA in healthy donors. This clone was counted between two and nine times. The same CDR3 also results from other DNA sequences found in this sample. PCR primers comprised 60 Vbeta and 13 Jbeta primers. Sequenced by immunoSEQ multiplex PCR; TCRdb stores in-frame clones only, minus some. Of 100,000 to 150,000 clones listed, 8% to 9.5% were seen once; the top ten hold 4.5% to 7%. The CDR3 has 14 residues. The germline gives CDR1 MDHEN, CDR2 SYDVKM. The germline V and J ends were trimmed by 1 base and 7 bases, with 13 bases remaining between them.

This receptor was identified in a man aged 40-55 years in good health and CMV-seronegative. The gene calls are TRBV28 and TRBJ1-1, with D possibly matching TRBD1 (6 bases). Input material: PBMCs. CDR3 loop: CASSLSGDGGEAFF. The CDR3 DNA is TGTGCCAGCAGTTTATCAGGGGACGGCGGTGAAGCTTTCTTT. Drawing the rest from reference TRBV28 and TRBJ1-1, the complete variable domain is DVKVTQSSRYLVKRTGEKVFLECVQDMDHENMFWYRQDPGLGLRLIYFSYDVKMKEKGDIPEGYSVSREKKERFSLILESASTNQTSMYLCASSLSGDGGEAFFGQGTRLTVV.